The source of this T cell receptor beta chain is a study of shared clonotypes between healthy human individuals. This table comes from immunoSEQ multiplex PCR, and its TCRdb copy is limited to in-frame clones, with some not included. The sample shows over 2 million clones, roughly 94% of them seen only once. In germline, CDR1 is MDHEN, CDR2 SYDVKM. Trimming removed 6 bases from V and 8 bases from J; junction bases left unmatched: 12. The CDR3 has 16 amino acids. Study results and limitations: Around 5.3% of naive CD4 clonotypes were shared across a few donors.

Regarding this clone: What it binds is unknown.

Source material: naive CD4+ T cells sorted from blood. Stated subset: CD45RA+ positively selected. The V and J genes are TRBV28 and TRBJ1-6; 8 bases line up with TRBD1. This sequence originates from a man in his late teens or twenties in good health. The CDR3 DNA reads as TGTGCCAGCAGCCTCGTCTCACAGGGGGGGTATTCACCCCTCCACTTT. Protein product: CASSLVSQGGYSPLHF.